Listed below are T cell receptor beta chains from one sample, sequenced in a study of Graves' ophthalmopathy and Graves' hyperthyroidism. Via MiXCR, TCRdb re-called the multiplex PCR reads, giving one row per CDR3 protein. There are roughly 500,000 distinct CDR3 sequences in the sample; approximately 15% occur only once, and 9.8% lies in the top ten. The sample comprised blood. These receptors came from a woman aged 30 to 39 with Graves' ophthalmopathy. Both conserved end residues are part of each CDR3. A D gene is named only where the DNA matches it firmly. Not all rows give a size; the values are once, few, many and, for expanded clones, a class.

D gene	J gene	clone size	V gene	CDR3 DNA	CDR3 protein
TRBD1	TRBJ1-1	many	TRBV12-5	TGTGCTAGTGGTTTACGGGACAGGGGAAATAGAACTGAAGCTTTCTTT	CASGLRDRGNRTEAFF
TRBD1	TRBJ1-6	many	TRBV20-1	TGCAGTGCCCAGACAGGGCCCGGTAATTCACCCCTCCACTTT	CSAQTGPGNSPLHF
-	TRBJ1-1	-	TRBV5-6	TGTGCCAGCAGCCTAGGTTTAGTCGGCACTGAAGCTTTCTTT	CASSLGLVGTEAFF
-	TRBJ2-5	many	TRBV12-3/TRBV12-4	TGTGCCAGCAGTCACCCTTGGGGGCCTGGGAGGGAGACCCAGTACTTC	CASSHPWGPGRETQYF
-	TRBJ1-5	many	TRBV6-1	TGTGCCAGCAATGAGGGGAATAGCAATCAGCCCCAGCATTTT	CASNEGNSNQPQHF
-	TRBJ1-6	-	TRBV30	TGTGCCTGGAAAGTCGAACTCACGAATTCACCCCTCCACTTT	CAWKVELTNSPLHF
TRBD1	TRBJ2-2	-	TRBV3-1	TGTGCCAGCAGCCAACCGGGACAGGGGATTAGGACCGGGGAGCTGTTTTTT	CASSQPGQGIRTGELFF
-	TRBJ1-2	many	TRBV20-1	TGCAGTGCTCTCCTCGGGGCCGGTTGGGACTATGGCTACACCTTC	CSALLGAGWDYGYTF
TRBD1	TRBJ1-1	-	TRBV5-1	TGCGCCAGCAGCTACCAACAGGGGGCAAGGGCTGAAGCTTTCTTT	CASSYQQGARAEAFF
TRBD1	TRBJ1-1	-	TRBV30	TGTGCCTACTCAGGGGGGCGCCAAGCTTTCTTT	CAYSGGRQAFF
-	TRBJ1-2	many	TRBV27	TGTGCCAGCAGTTCCCAGGACGGTGGCTACACCTTC	CASSSQDGGYTF
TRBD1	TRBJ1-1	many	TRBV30	TGTGCCTGGAGCCGAGGACAGGGAGGCACTGAAGCTTTCTTT	CAWSRGQGGTEAFF
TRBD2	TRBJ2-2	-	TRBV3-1	TGTGCCAGCAGCCAAGAAGTCCTAGCGGGGGGGCCGAATTCCGGGGAGCTGTTTTTT	CASSQEVLAGGPNSGELFF
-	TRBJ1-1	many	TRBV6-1	TGTGCCAGCAGTGGTTTAAGAACCATGAACACTGAAGCTTTCTTT	CASSGLRTMNTEAFF
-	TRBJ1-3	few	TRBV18	TGTGCCAGCTCACCATCAGGGACTGGAAACACCATATATTTT	CASSPSGTGNTIYF
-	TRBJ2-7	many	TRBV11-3	TGTGCCAGCAGCCCCCAGAGCTCCTACGAGCAGTACTTC	CASSPQSSYEQYF
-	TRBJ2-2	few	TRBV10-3	TGTGCCATCAGTCCGACAGAGTCCACCGGGGAGCTGTTTTTT	CAISPTESTGELFF
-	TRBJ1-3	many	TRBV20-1	TGCAGTGCTAGTCAACCAAGGGCTGGAAACACCATATATTTT	CSASQPRAGNTIYF
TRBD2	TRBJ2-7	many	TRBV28	TGTGCCAGCAGTTCTTGGACTAGCGGCCTCTACGAGCAGTACTTC	CASSSWTSGLYEQYF
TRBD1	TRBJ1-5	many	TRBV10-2	TGCGCCAGCAGTGAGCCCGGACAGGCCGGACAGCCCCAGCATTTT	CASSEPGQAGQPQHF
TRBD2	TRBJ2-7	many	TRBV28	TGTGCCAGCAGTCTCGGACTAGGACTCTCCTACGAGCAGTACTTC	CASSLGLGLSYEQYF
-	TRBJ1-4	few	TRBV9	TGTGCCAGCAGCGTAGGCAGAAAACTGTTTTTT	CASSVGRKLFF
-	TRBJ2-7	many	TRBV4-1	TGCGCCAGCAGCCCCCCGGCTGCAGTCTACGAGCAGTACTTC	CASSPPAAVYEQYF
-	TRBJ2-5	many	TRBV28	TGTGCCAGCAAGGGGTACCAAGAGACCCAGTACTTC	CASKGYQETQYF
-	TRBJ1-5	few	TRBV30	TGTGCCTGGATTGGGAGCAATCAGCCCCAGCATTTT	CAWIGSNQPQHF
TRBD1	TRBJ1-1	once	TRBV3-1	TGTGCCAGCAGCCATCTTTCAAGACAGGGGTTTGCGATCTTT	CASSHLSRQGFAIF
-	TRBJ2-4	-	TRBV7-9	TGTGCCAGCAGGGAGATTTTGGCCATTAAGTACTTC	CASREILAIKYF
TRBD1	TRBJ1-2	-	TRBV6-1	TGTGCCAGCAGTGAAGGACAGGGAAACGCTAACTATGGCTACACCTTC	CASSEGQGNANYGYTF
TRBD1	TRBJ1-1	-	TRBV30	TGTGCCTGGAACAGGGGGTTTGGGACTGAAGCTTTCTTT	CAWNRGFGTEAFF
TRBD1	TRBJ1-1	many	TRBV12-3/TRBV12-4	TGTGCCAGCAGTCAAGAGTACGGACAGGGCGCTGAAGCTTTCTTT	CASSQEYGQGAEAFF
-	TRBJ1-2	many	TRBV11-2	TGTGCCAGCAGTTCGGGTGACAACTATGGCTACACCTTC	CASSSGDNYGYTF
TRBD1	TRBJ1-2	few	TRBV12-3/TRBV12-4	TGTGCCAGCAGCAATGGACAGGTCCATTCTAACTATGGCTACACCTTC	CASSNGQVHSNYGYTF
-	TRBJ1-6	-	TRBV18	TGTGCCAGCTCGCAACCGACCAAACAGGGTTATAATTCACCCCTCCACTTT	CASSQPTKQGYNSPLHF
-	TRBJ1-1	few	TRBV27	TGTGCCAGCAGTTTTGAGGGTGGATCGGTCACTGAAGCTTTCTTT	CASSFEGGSVTEAFF
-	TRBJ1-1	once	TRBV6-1	TGTGCCAGCAGTGAAGCGCGTCAGTCGAACACTGAAGCTTTCTTT	CASSEARQSNTEAFF
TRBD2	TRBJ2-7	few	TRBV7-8	TGTGCCAGCAGCTCAGGAGGACTAGCGGGGATTACCTACGAGCAGTACTTC	CASSSGGLAGITYEQYF
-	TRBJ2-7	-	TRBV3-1	TGTGCCAGCAGCCAAAACCTGGGCTACGAGCAGTACTTC	CASSQNLGYEQYF
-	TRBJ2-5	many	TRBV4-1	TGCGCCAGCAGCCAAGCATTCCTCCTTGAGACCCAGTACTTC	CASSQAFLLETQYF
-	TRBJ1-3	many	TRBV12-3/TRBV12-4	TGTGCCAGCAGACCTACAGGGGGAAACACCATATATTTT	CASRPTGGNTIYF
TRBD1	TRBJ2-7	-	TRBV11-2	TGTGCCAGCAGCTTAGATCGGGGGACAGGCTACGAGCAGTACTTC	CASSLDRGTGYEQYF
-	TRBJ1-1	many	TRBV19	TGTGCCAGTAGTTTCTCGGTTCAGAGGGAAACTGAAGCTTTCTTT	CASSFSVQRETEAFF
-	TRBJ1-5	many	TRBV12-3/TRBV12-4	TGTGCCAGCACCCAGGGTAGCAATCAGCCCCAGCATTTT	CASTQGSNQPQHF
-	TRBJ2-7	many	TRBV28	TGTGCCAGCAGTTTGTATGGTTCCGAGCAGTACTTC	CASSLYGSEQYF
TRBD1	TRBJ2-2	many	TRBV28	TGTGCCAGCAGTTCACAGGGGTACGCCGGGGAGCTGTTTTTT	CASSSQGYAGELFF
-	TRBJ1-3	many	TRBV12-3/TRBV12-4	TGTGCCACCTCGATCGGAATTGGAAACACCATATATTTT	CATSIGIGNTIYF
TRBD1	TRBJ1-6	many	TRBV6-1	TGTGCCAGCAGCGGGTCCCTAGGGACAGGGAATTCACCCCTCCACTTT	CASSGSLGTGNSPLHF
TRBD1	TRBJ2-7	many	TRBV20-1	TGCAGTGCGGCTGGACAGGGCCTCTACGAGCAGTACTTC	CSAAGQGLYEQYF
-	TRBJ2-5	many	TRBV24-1	TGTGCCACCAGTGATATAAGACGAGGTTGGGAGACCCAGTACTTC	CATSDIRRGWETQYF
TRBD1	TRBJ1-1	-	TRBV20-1	TGCAGTGCTACCCCGGGACAGGGACCTGAAGCTTTCTTT	CSATPGQGPEAFF
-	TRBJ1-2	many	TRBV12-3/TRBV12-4	TGTGCCAGCAGTTTATGGAGTAACTATGGCTACACCTTC	CASSLWSNYGYTF
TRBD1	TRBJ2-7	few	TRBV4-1	TGCGCCAGCAGCCATTTTACAGGGGTTGCCCACGAGCAGTACTTC	CASSHFTGVAHEQYF
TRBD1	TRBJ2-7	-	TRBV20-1	TGCAGTGCTTTTTCCGGGACAGGGGGTCTCGAGCAGTACTTC	CSAFSGTGGLEQYF
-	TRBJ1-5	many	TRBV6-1	TGTGCCAGCAGTGAAGCGGGCAGGAGGAACCCCCAGCATTTT	CASSEAGRRNPQHF